Listed below are T cell receptor beta chains from one sample, sequenced in a study of patients and donors after allogeneic stem cell transplantation. MiXCR, run by TCRdb on the RT-PCR reads, gives a single entry per CDR3 protein. This table holds about a million distinct CDR3 sequences, over 15% found once. The sequenced sample consisted of blood, either unsorted or a sorted T cell fraction (not recorded which). Receptor source: a human donor who was either an allogeneic HSCT recipient or a stem cell or donor lymphocyte infusion donor (not recorded which). It is not recorded whose cells these are; they may come from a transplant donor. CDR3s include the opening cysteine and the closing phenylalanine or tryptophan. D genes are given only for firm matches. Clone size is shown for a subset of rows, as once, few, many or a class of expanded clone.

>few|12|NA|TRBV12-3/TRBV12-4|TRBJ2-1
CASRQTYNEQFF
TGTGCCAGCAGACAAACATACAATGAGCAGTTCTTC
>few|14|NA|TRBV20-1|TRBJ1-1
CSAPRSNIRGEAFF
TGCAGTGCTCCCCGGTCTAATATACGGGGTGAAGCTTTCTTT
>few|16|TRBD1|TRBV24-1|TRBJ2-1
CATSDPGQGVYNEQFF
TGTGCCACCAGTGATCCGGGACAGGGGGTCTACAATGAGCAGTTCTTC
>many|15|NA|TRBV7-2|TRBJ2-1
CASSFSRAKGNEQFF
TGTGCCAGCAGCTTTAGTAGGGCTAAGGGCAATGAGCAGTTCTTC
>NA|13|NA|TRBV9|TRBJ2-3
CASSEGYTDTQYF
TGTGCCAGCAGCGAAGGGTACACAGATACGCAGTATTTT
>NA|16|TRBD1|TRBV5-1|TRBJ1-4
CASSLRPGQGGEKLFF
TGCGCCAGCAGCTTGAGGCCGGGACAGGGGGGTGAAAAACTGTTTTTT
>NA|14|TRBD1|TRBV20-1|TRBJ2-7
CSARTTGGPYEQYF
TGCAGTGCTCGAACGACAGGGGGCCCCTACGAGCAGTACTTC
>few|15|NA|TRBV7-2|TRBJ2-1
CASSLDRWQLNEQFF
TGTGCCAGCAGCTTAGATCGATGGCAGCTAAATGAGCAGTTCTTC
>NA|10|NA|TRBV19|TRBJ2-3
CASGASTQYF
TGTGCCAGTGGGGCCTCGACGCAGTATTTT
>NA|16|NA|TRBV6-2/TRBV6-3|TRBJ2-7
CASSFLQEVYVYEQYF
TGTGCCAGCAGTTTTTTACAGGAGGTCTATGTCTACGAGCAGTACTTC